Listed below are T cell receptor beta chains from one sample, sequenced in a study of cytomegalovirus exposure and HLA in healthy donors. Using immunoSEQ multiplex PCR, the repertoire was profiled, and TCRdb retains in-frame clones only, with some absent. The repertoire has under 200,000 clones, approximately 85% of them found once; the top ten carry about 10%. The sample was PBMCs. All receptors derive from a man aged 50-60 years in good health and CMV-seropositive. Each CDR3 is given with its conserved first and last residue. Each record gives: V gene, D gene, J gene, clone size, CDR3 DNA, CDR3 protein. A D gene is named only where the DNA matches it firmly. Some rows have no size entry. The others give once, few or many, or a class for an expanded clone.

v_call: TRBV6-5
d_call: TRBD2
j_call: TRBJ2-5
clone_size: once
cdr3_nt: TGTGCCAGCAGTTACGGGACTAGCGGGGAGACCCAGTACTTC
cdr3_aa: CASSYGTSGETQYF

v_call: TRBV30
d_call: TRBD1
j_call: TRBJ2-3
clone_size: -
cdr3_nt: TGTGCCTGGAGTGCGTGGGACAGGGTGGCAGATACGCAGTATTTT
cdr3_aa: CAWSAWDRVADTQYF

v_call: TRBV4-2
d_call: TRBD1
j_call: TRBJ1-2
clone_size: -
cdr3_nt: TGTGCCAGCAGCCAAGAAACAGGGGGCTACTATGGCTACACCTTC
cdr3_aa: CASSQETGGYYGYTF

v_call: TRBV5-6
d_call: -
j_call: TRBJ2-7
clone_size: -
cdr3_nt: TGTGCCAGCAGCAGAGCCTACGAGCAGTACTTC
cdr3_aa: CASSRAYEQYF

v_call: TRBV5-1
d_call: -
j_call: TRBJ2-4
clone_size: -
cdr3_nt: TGCGCCAGCAGGGGGCAGGGGCAAGCCAAAAACAGTCAGTACTTC
cdr3_aa: CASRGQGQAKNSQYF

v_call: TRBV5-6
d_call: TRBD1
j_call: TRBJ1-1
clone_size: -
cdr3_nt: TGTGCCAGCAGCCCGCTGACAGGGGGTGACACTGAAGCTTTCTTT
cdr3_aa: CASSPLTGGDTEAFF

v_call: TRBV7-2
d_call: TRBD1
j_call: TRBJ1-5
clone_size: -
cdr3_nt: TGTGCCAGCAGCTATAGGACAGGGGTAGGTCAGCCCCAGCATTTT
cdr3_aa: CASSYRTGVGQPQHF

v_call: TRBV6-5
d_call: TRBD2
j_call: TRBJ2-7
clone_size: -
cdr3_nt: TGTGCCAGCAGTTCAGGACTAGCCGGCGAGCAGTACTTC
cdr3_aa: CASSSGLAGEQYF

v_call: TRBV28
d_call: TRBD1
j_call: TRBJ1-5
clone_size: -
cdr3_nt: TGTGCCAGCAGACCCGGGACAGGGGAAAATCAGCCCCAGCATTTT
cdr3_aa: CASRPGTGENQPQHF

v_call: TRBV5-1
d_call: -
j_call: TRBJ2-1
clone_size: -
cdr3_nt: TGCGCCAGCCGCCCTGGGGGCTCTACCTACAATGAGCAGTTCTTC
cdr3_aa: CASRPGGSTYNEQFF

v_call: TRBV4-1
d_call: TRBD2
j_call: TRBJ2-3
clone_size: once
cdr3_nt: TGCGCCAGCAGCCAAGGAGATAAACTAGCGGACACAGATACGCAGTATTTT
cdr3_aa: CASSQGDKLADTDTQYF

v_call: TRBV7-3
d_call: TRBD2
j_call: TRBJ2-1
clone_size: -
cdr3_nt: TGTGCCAGCAGCCGGAGACTAGCGGCCTCCTACAATGAGCAGTTCTTC
cdr3_aa: CASSRRLAASYNEQFF

v_call: TRBV27
d_call: -
j_call: TRBJ1-1
clone_size: once
cdr3_nt: TGTGCCAGCAGTTTTCAACGGGGGAACACTGAAGCTTTCTTT
cdr3_aa: CASSFQRGNTEAFF

v_call: TRBV14
d_call: -
j_call: TRBJ1-4
clone_size: -
cdr3_nt: TGTGCCAGCAGCCAAGTCTACGGGATCGATGAAAAACTGTTTTTT
cdr3_aa: CASSQVYGIDEKLFF

v_call: TRBV11-3
d_call: TRBD2
j_call: TRBJ2-5
clone_size: -
cdr3_nt: TGTGCCAGCAGCCGGGGGGCTAGCGGGCTCGGCGGGGAGGCCCAGTACTTC
cdr3_aa: CASSRGASGLGGEAQYF

v_call: TRBV28
d_call: -
j_call: TRBJ2-7
clone_size: -
cdr3_nt: TGTGCCAGCAGTTTCAGGCAGTCTCAGGACTTC
cdr3_aa: CASSFRQSQDF

v_call: TRBV6-5
d_call: TRBD1
j_call: TRBJ2-5
clone_size: -
cdr3_nt: TGTGCCAGCAGTTCGGGACAGGTTTTTAAGACCCAGTACTTC
cdr3_aa: CASSSGQVFKTQYF

v_call: TRBV5-1
d_call: -
j_call: TRBJ1-3
clone_size: -
cdr3_nt: TGCGCCAGCAGCTTGTCAGGGGAAGGAAACACCATATATTTT
cdr3_aa: CASSLSGEGNTIYF

v_call: TRBV4-3
d_call: -
j_call: TRBJ2-1
clone_size: once
cdr3_nt: TGCGCCAGCAGCCAAGGCAGGAACAACAATGAGCAGTTCTTC
cdr3_aa: CASSQGRNNNEQFF

v_call: TRBV7-3
d_call: -
j_call: TRBJ2-6
clone_size: once
cdr3_nt: TGTGCCAGCAGCTTGTTAGCAGCCGAAGACTTAAGGTCCTCTGGGGCCAACGTCCTGACTTTC
cdr3_aa: CASSLLAAEDLRSSGANVLTF

v_call: TRBV21-1
d_call: -
j_call: TRBJ2-7
clone_size: -
cdr3_nt: TGTGCCAGCCAACCGTCCTCCGGGACAGGTCCCTACGAGCAGTACTTC
cdr3_aa: CASQPSSGTGPYEQYF

v_call: TRBV5-5
d_call: -
j_call: TRBJ2-6
clone_size: -
cdr3_nt: TGTGCCAGCAGGGAGAGCGCACAGGGGAGGCCTGGGGCCAACGTCCTGACTTTC
cdr3_aa: CASRESAQGRPGANVLTF

v_call: TRBV5-1
d_call: -
j_call: TRBJ1-6
clone_size: -
cdr3_nt: TGCGCCAGCAGCTTGAACGGGGACTCCTATAATTCACCCCTCCACTTT
cdr3_aa: CASSLNGDSYNSPLHF

v_call: TRBV4-2
d_call: -
j_call: TRBJ2-2
clone_size: -
cdr3_nt: TGTGCCAGCAGCTCCCCGGACAAAGACACCGGGGAGCTGTTTTTT
cdr3_aa: CASSSPDKDTGELFF

v_call: TRBV7-9
d_call: -
j_call: TRBJ2-7
clone_size: few
cdr3_nt: TGTTCCAGCAGCTTAATTAGCCGTGAGCAGTACTTC
cdr3_aa: CSSSLISREQYF

v_call: TRBV5-1
d_call: -
j_call: TRBJ2-3
clone_size: -
cdr3_nt: TGCGCCAGCAGCTTGCCGGGTTCGGCGCAGTATTTT
cdr3_aa: CASSLPGSAQYF

v_call: TRBV7-9
d_call: -
j_call: TRBJ2-1
clone_size: -
cdr3_nt: TGTTCCAGCAGCTTTCAACTCACCAAAGCGAACAATGAGCAGTTCTTC
cdr3_aa: CSSSFQLTKANNEQFF

v_call: TRBV7-6
d_call: TRBD1
j_call: TRBJ2-7
clone_size: -
cdr3_nt: TGTGCCAGCAGCCAGGGACAGTTCTACGAGCAGTACTTC
cdr3_aa: CASSQGQFYEQYF

v_call: TRBV11-2
d_call: TRBD2
j_call: TRBJ2-3
clone_size: -
cdr3_nt: TGTGCCAGCAGCCGCGGGGGGTGGAACACAGATACGCAGTATTTT
cdr3_aa: CASSRGGWNTDTQYF

v_call: TRBV5-1
d_call: -
j_call: TRBJ2-7
clone_size: -
cdr3_nt: TGCGCCAGCAGCTTGACCTCCGGGACACTATACGAGCAGTACTTC
cdr3_aa: CASSLTSGTLYEQYF

v_call: TRBV11-1
d_call: TRBD1
j_call: TRBJ2-6
clone_size: -
cdr3_nt: TGTGCCAGCAGCTTAAGGACAGGGGCCTCTGGGGCCAACGTCCTGACTTTC
cdr3_aa: CASSLRTGASGANVLTF

v_call: TRBV19
d_call: TRBD1
j_call: TRBJ1-4
clone_size: -
cdr3_nt: TGTGCCAGTAGCCCAAGCAGGGGGGCCGAGGAAAAACTGTTTTTT
cdr3_aa: CASSPSRGAEEKLFF

v_call: TRBV6-1
d_call: TRBD2
j_call: TRBJ2-5
clone_size: -
cdr3_nt: TGTGCCAGCAGTGTCGTTGCGGGAGTTGAGACCCAGTACTTC
cdr3_aa: CASSVVAGVETQYF

v_call: TRBV28
d_call: -
j_call: TRBJ2-7
clone_size: -
cdr3_nt: TGTGCCAGCGCCCTCGGAGGGCATCGGATCTACGAGCAGTACTTC
cdr3_aa: CASALGGHRIYEQYF

v_call: TRBV5-1
d_call: -
j_call: TRBJ2-7
clone_size: -
cdr3_nt: TGCGCCAGCAGCCCCCCATATAGTCCTAACTACGAGCAGTACTTC
cdr3_aa: CASSPPYSPNYEQYF

v_call: TRBV7-8
d_call: TRBD1
j_call: TRBJ2-7
clone_size: -
cdr3_nt: TGTGCCAGCAGCTTAGTAGGACAGGGGCCATCCTACGAGCAGTACTTC
cdr3_aa: CASSLVGQGPSYEQYF

v_call: TRBV19
d_call: -
j_call: TRBJ2-1
clone_size: -
cdr3_nt: TGTGCCAGTAGTATGAAGGGGAGGGAGCAGTTCTTC
cdr3_aa: CASSMKGREQFF

v_call: TRBV5-1
d_call: TRBD1
j_call: TRBJ2-2
clone_size: -
cdr3_nt: TGCGCCAGCAGCTCGAATACAGGGGGCTCCGGGGAGCTGTTTTTT
cdr3_aa: CASSSNTGGSGELFF

v_call: TRBV5-8
d_call: -
j_call: TRBJ1-3
clone_size: -
cdr3_nt: TGTGCCAGCAGCTCACAGGGTGCATCTGGAAACACCATATATTTT
cdr3_aa: CASSSQGASGNTIYF

v_call: TRBV19
d_call: TRBD1
j_call: TRBJ2-1
clone_size: -
cdr3_nt: TGTGCCACCCAACCGGGACAGACTCTTCGCTCCTACAATGAGCAGTTCTTC
cdr3_aa: CATQPGQTLRSYNEQFF

v_call: TRBV6-5
d_call: -
j_call: TRBJ2-3
clone_size: -
cdr3_nt: TGTGCCAGCAGTTACTCAGTCGCCCTAACCTGGGATACGCAGTATTTT
cdr3_aa: CASSYSVALTWDTQYF

v_call: TRBV11-2
d_call: TRBD1
j_call: TRBJ2-6
clone_size: -
cdr3_nt: TGTGCCAGCAGCTTGAGGGACAGAACCTCTGGGGCCAACGTCCTGACTTTC
cdr3_aa: CASSLRDRTSGANVLTF

v_call: TRBV19
d_call: -
j_call: TRBJ1-5
clone_size: -
cdr3_nt: TGTGCCAGTAGTATCAGCAGGGAAGTGGGTCAGCCCCAGCATTTT
cdr3_aa: CASSISREVGQPQHF

v_call: TRBV9
d_call: -
j_call: TRBJ1-2
clone_size: once
cdr3_nt: TGTGCCAGCAGCGGTGACCGACAGGATCGGAACTATGGCTACACCTTC
cdr3_aa: CASSGDRQDRNYGYTF